These T cell receptor beta chains were read from a single sample in a study of PD-1 blockade in classical Hodgkin lymphoma. Method: immunoSEQ multiplex PCR; TCRdb's copy keeps in-frame clones and lacks some. The table has over 4,000 clones, around 91% seen once. The sample comprised CD8+ T cells from blood. Receptor source: a human donor with classical Hodgkin lymphoma. Both conserved end residues are part of each CDR3. The order of the fields is V gene, D gene, clone size, J gene, CDR3 DNA, CDR3 protein. D genes are given only for firm matches. Some rows mark clone size as missing; the rest say once, few, many or name a class of expanded clone.

TRBV28,NA,NA,TRBJ2-7,TGTGCCAGCAGTTTAGTAGAGCAGTACTTC,CASSLVEQYF
TRBV7-5,NA,NA,TRBJ2-7,TGTGTCAGAAGCTTAGTGGGATACGAGCAGTACTTC,CVRSLVGYEQYF
TRBV30,NA,NA,TRBJ2-7,TGTGCCTGGAGTTTCCCCCCCACAGGGCGGTACGAGCAGTACTTC,CAWSFPPTGRYEQYF
TRBV5-6,NA,once,TRBJ1-2,TGTGCCAGCAGCTTGGGACCCGGACTGCCCACCTTC,CASSLGPGLPTF
TRBV5-5,NA,NA,TRBJ1-1,TGTGCCAGCAGTCACCAAGGCAGGGCGAGGACTGAAGCTTTCTTT,CASSHQGRARTEAFF
TRBV7-6,TRBD2,NA,TRBJ2-3,TGTGCCAGCAGCGTAAGGACTAGCGGGAGGGGAGATACGCAGTATTTT,CASSVRTSGRGDTQYF
TRBV7-9,NA,NA,TRBJ1-2,TGTGCCAGCAGCTTAGCGCCCGTCCGAGGCCATGGCTACACCTTC,CASSLAPVRGHGYTF
TRBV11-1,NA,NA,TRBJ2-5,TGTGCCAGCAGCCCCATAGGAAAAGAGACCCAGTACTTC,CASSPIGKETQYF
TRBV7-2,NA,NA,TRBJ1-1,TGTGCCAGCAGCTTAGTCGGTTTGGCACCTGAAGCTTTCTTT,CASSLVGLAPEAFF
TRBV20-1,NA,NA,TRBJ2-7,TGCAGTGCTAGAGGGGAGGACGAGCAGTACTTC,CSARGEDEQYF
TRBV9,NA,NA,TRBJ2-7,TGTGCCAGCAGCGTAGCGGGCGCTGCCTCCTACGAGCAGTACTTC,CASSVAGAASYEQYF
TRBV11-2,NA,NA,TRBJ1-4,TGTGCCAGCAGCTCACCCTCAGATACAACTAATGAAAAACTGTTTTTT,CASSSPSDTTNEKLFF
TRBV6-5,NA,NA,TRBJ1-1,TGTGCCAGCAGTCTAGGAACGCTCGGCACTGAAGCTTTCTTT,CASSLGTLGTEAFF